This T cell receptor beta chain was recorded in a study of molecular identifiers for immune sequencing clone quantification. Study results and caveats: Jurkat TCR RNA spiked in from one cell (amid about 1 million naive cells) was reportedly detectable.

Comments on this clonotype: The antigen remains unidentified.

Libraries of naive CD8 T cells were made from 20,000 to 1,000,000 sorted cells. They used 10%, 30% or 50% RNA. Sorted naive CD8 T cells were those defined as CD8+CD4-CCR7+CD45RA+. The junction had 9 bases not matched to a gene; V was cut back by 5 bases and J by 5 bases. The CDR3 has 14 residues. Germline CDR1 MNHEY, CDR2 SMNVEV (reference sequence). In preparing bulk TCR libraries, previously described methods and listed TCR primers were used. From the PCR reads, TCRdb called clonotypes with MiXCR, one entry per CDR3 protein. The sample has about 100,000 distinct CDR3 sequences, 21% seen once. The sequence was collected from a human donor in good health. Some libraries in this study had Jurkat cell RNA spiked in. Sequencing input: naive CD8+ T cells from blood, with Jurkat cell RNA spiked in. Subset indicated: FACS-sorted CD8+CD4-CCR7+CD45RA+ naive T cells. The gene calls are TRBV27 and TRBJ2-7, with TRBD2 matching over 7 bases. CDR3 in amino acids: CASSPTSFPNEQYF. CDR3 nucleotides: TGTGCCAGCAGTCCGACTAGCTTCCCCAACGAGCAGTACTTC.